This TCR beta chain was sequenced for a study of blood T cell repertoires in COVID-19. Repertoires were generated with immunoSEQ multiplex PCR, while TCRdb's copy carries only in-frame clones and drops some. The sample consists of some 140,000 clones, around 83% of them appearing once. This clone has more than one count but fewer than ten. A Seattle source enrolled patients during active infection and followed them longitudinally. Sequencing used peripheral blood. The TCR originated in a woman aged 55-70 years with COVID-19, enrolled during active disease.

Here the CDR3 reads CASSQGVNQPQHF. CDR3 coding DNA: TGTGCCAGCTCACAGGGGGTTAATCAGCCCCAGCATTTT. The chain joins TRBV18 to TRBJ1-5, with D tentatively TRBD1 (6 bases). Trimming stripped 4 bases from V and 4 bases from J, with 8 bases between. This CDR3 has 13 residues. The germline V gene encodes CDR1 KGHSH and CDR2 LQKENI.